This TCR beta chain was captured by sequencing in a study of blood T cells in healthy people across ages. Together with a sample-barcoded 5' primer, a J-beta primer mix was included in a second PCR lasting about 6 to 11 cycles. Via MiXCR, TCRdb re-called the 5' RACE reads, giving one row per CDR3 protein. The repertoire holds about 600,000 distinct CDR3 sequences, with 45% to 55% as singletons. Trimming took off 7 bases at V and 1 base at J, with 19 bases between the two ends. This CDR3 region has 16 residues. CDR1 is MNHEY and CDR2 is SVGAGI in the germline V gene. This clonotype was counted only a few times.

This sequence was found in a man of 80 years or more in good health. This rearrangement joins TRBV6-5 to TRBJ1-2, with unresolved D. The specimen sequenced was blood. CDR3 loop: CASKNARAPINYGYTF. The CDR3 DNA reads as TGTGCCAGCAAAAACGCCCGGGCACCGATTAACTATGGCTACACCTTC.